This T cell receptor beta chain was sequenced during a study of control samples from healthy donors and cancer patients. This CDR3 contains 14 residues. CDR1 and CDR2 (germline): ENHRY, SYGVKD. V lost 3 bases, J lost 5 bases, and 5 bases stayed unmatched. The protocol was immunoSEQ multiplex PCR, while the TCRdb copy is restricted to in-frame clones and leaves out a portion. The sample has more than 95,000 clones, roughly 87% seen once. The clonotype originates from a man between 18 and 35 years old in good health. V is TRBV10-3 and J is TRBJ1-1; TRBD1 matches 8 bases. Sequencing was performed on blood. CDR3 DNA: TGTGCCATCAGTGACCGAACAGGGGGAACTGAAGCTTTCTTT. Amino acid sequence: CAISDRTGGTEAFF.